This paragraph covers one TCR beta chain sequence. This record comes from a study of blood T cell repertoires in COVID-19. For the study at large: Samples taken during acute and convalescent COVID-19 were collected in the United States, Italy and Spain. Sources were T cells, B-cell-depleted T cells, or PBMCs; the material itself was cDNA or gDNA.

Original processing methods: The authors estimated nucleated cell counts from reference gene primer amplification. Only in-frame clones appear in the TCRdb table, and some are missing; sequencing was by immunoSEQ multiplex PCR. V, J and clone size were drawn from that table, and D and trimming were deduced from the DNA. The profile shows 90,000 to 150,000 clones, around four fifths of them singletons. This CDR3 region has 16 residues. V trimming: 0 bases; J trimming: 5 bases; junction bases outside the gene matches: 2. CDR1 KGHDR and CDR2 SFDVKD come from the germline V gene. The sequenced material came from peripheral blood. This TCR derives from a human donor in a cohort sampled during active COVID-19. The chain carries TRBV24-1 and TRBJ1-6; 8 nucleotides agree with TRBD1. The CDR3 bases are TGTGCCACCAGTGATTTGCAACAGGGGGATAATTCACCCCTCCACTTT. Its protein is CATSDLQQGDNSPLHF.